Shown below are 24 T cell receptor beta chains from a single sample sequenced in a study of technical replicates of blood from several donors. Here immunoSEQ multiplex PCR was the method, and the copy in TCRdb shows in-frame clones only, minus some. The sample records tens of thousands of clones, less than 90% being singletons. The sequenced material came from PBMCs. These receptors were obtained from a human donor in good health. Some clones in this sample may be carry-over from other donors' samples.

The chain recombines TRBV6-1 with TRBJ2-1; possibly TRBD1 for D (5 bases). The germline gives CDR1 MNHNS, CDR2 SASEGT. Trimming removed 2 bases at V and 0 bases at J, with 14 bases between. The CDR3 extends over 17 amino acids. The CDR3 protein is CASSEQGSISSYNEQFF. CDR3 nucleotide sequence: TGTGCCAGCAGTGAACAGGGAAGTATAAGCTCCTACAATGAGCAGTTCTTC.

The V and J genes are TRBV2 and TRBJ2-2; tentatively, D is TRBD2 (5 bases). The ends were cut back, 10 bases at V and 6 bases at J, with 15 bases in the middle. The CDR3 is 13 residues long. Germline CDR1 is SNHLY and CDR2 is FYNNEI. CDR3 protein: CATASSSPGELFF. For the CDR3, the DNA is TGTGCCACCGCGTCTAGCTCTCCCGGGGAGCTGTTTTTT.

The J gene is TRBJ1-1, the V gene TRBV7-3, with D possibly matching TRBD1 (5 bases). The germline gives CDR1 SGHTA, CDR2 FQGTGA. CDR3 length equals 13 residues. V was clipped by 5 bases and J by 5 bases, with 12 bases between them. The CDR3 protein is CASSPSGRTEAFF. CDR3 bases: TGTGCCAGCAGCCCTTCAGGGAGGACTGAAGCTTTCTTT.

The chain carries TRBV7-9 and TRBJ2-3; possible D gene TRBD2, 6 bases. The CDR3 loop spans 18 amino acids. The germline V gene encodes CDR1 SEHNR and CDR2 FQNEAQ (reference sequence). Deletions cut 4 bases from V and 4 bases from J, with 24 bases between. The DNA for the CDR3 is TGTGCCAGCAGCTCCTTCGGTTATGTGCGCGGGAAGGCAGATACGCAGTATTTT. Its protein is CASSSFGYVRGKADTQYF.

The genes are TRBV5-4 and TRBJ1-1, with a possible D match to TRBD1 (5 bases). This CDR3 region has 18 residues. Trimming took off 0 bases at V and 1 base at J, with 19 bases between the two ends. CDR1 SGHNT and CDR2 YYREEE come from the germline V gene (reference sequence). CDR3 nucleotides: TGTGCCAGCAGCTTGGGATTGGGCAGGGCCATACGGAACACTGAAGCTTTCTTT. Translated: CASSLGLGRAIRNTEAFF.

The gene calls are TRBV6-5 and TRBJ1-6; D gene unclear. The CDR3 totals 13 residues. V was cut by 2 bases and J by 7 bases, with 6 bases left in between. Germline V gene sequence: CDR1 MNHEY, CDR2 SVGAGI. The CDR3: CASSYRVNSPLHF. DNA of the CDR3: TGTGCCAGCAGTTACCGAGTAAATTCACCCCTCCACTTT.

The rearrangement links TRBV10-3 to TRBJ2-1; perhaps TRBD2 as D (6 bases). The CDR3 runs 16 residues. Per the germline V gene, CDR1 is ENHRY and CDR2 is SYGVKD. V dropped 0 bases and J dropped 9 bases, with 18 bases sitting between them. The CDR3 here is CAISESRKGGGGEQFF. The CDR3 coding sequence is TGTGCCATCAGTGAGTCGAGGAAGGGAGGAGGTGGTGAGCAGTTCTTC.

This clone was observed once. The rearrangement joins TRBV18 to TRBJ1-4; TRBD1 might be the D (6 bases). Germline V gene data show CDR1 as KGHSH and CDR2 as LQKENI. There are 15 residues in the CDR3. V was cut by 5 bases and J by 3 bases, with 13 bases left in between. The CDR3 DNA is TGTGCCAGCTCATTCGGGACAAAAGCTAATGAAAAACTGTTTTTT. Amino acids: CASSFGTKANEKLFF.

This sequence joins TRBV7-6 and TRBJ1-2; D is possibly TRBD1 (5 bases). The ends were cut back, 9 bases at V and 4 bases at J, with 21 bases in the middle. The CDR3 runs 15 residues. In germline, CDR1 is SGHVS, CDR2 FNYEAQ. The CDR3 bases are TGTGCCAGTGGGAAGGGGAGGCAGGGAAGCTATGGCTACACCTTC. Translating gives CASGKGRQGSYGYTF.

The chain combines TRBV4-2 with TRBJ1-4; D remains ambiguous. CDR1 LGHNA and CDR2 YNFKEQ come from the germline V gene. The CDR3 contains 14 residues. Trimming removed 4 bases at V and 7 bases at J, with 13 bases between. The CDR3 sequence is CASSPEGGLEKLFF. The CDR3 DNA is TGTGCCAGCAGCCCCGAGGGAGGGCTTGAAAAACTGTTTTTT.

The V gene is TRBV12-2, the J gene TRBJ2-7; the table gives TRBD2 as D, unverified against the DNA. TRBV12-2 is an annotated pseudogene. This CDR3 has 18 residues. The CDR3 spells CASRNGTSDPLVGYEQYF. CDR3 sequence (DNA): TGTGCAAGTCGCAACGGGACTAGCGATCCCTTAGTTGGCTACGAGCAGTACTTC.

The chain has TRBV11-1 and TRBJ2-5; 11 positions match TRBD2. CDR3 length: 16 residues. Germline loops: CDR1 SGHAT, CDR2 FQDESV (reference sequence). Trimming at V came to 2 bases and at J to 5 bases, leaving 7 bases not matched to a gene. CDR3 bases: TGTGCCAGCAGCTTATATAGCGGGAGGGATTGGGAGACCCAGTACTTC. Protein: CASSLYSGRDWETQYF.

The rearrangement uses TRBV5-1 and TRBJ2-7; D possibly corresponds to TRBD2 (6 bases). The CDR3 length is 13 residues. Trimming removed 4 bases from V and 4 bases from J, with 12 bases in between. The germline V gene has CDR1 SGHRS and CDR2 YFSETQ. CDR3 sequence (DNA): TGCGCCAGCAGCCCGGGACTGGTATACGAGCAGTACTTC. This gives the protein CASSPGLVYEQYF. The variable domain in full, with the rest retrieved from reference TRBV5-1 and TRBJ2-7, is KAGVTQTPRYLIKTRGQQVTLSCSPISGHRSVSWYQQTPGQGLQFLFEYFSETQRNKGNFPGRFSGRQFSNSRSEMNVSTLELGDSALYLCASSPGLVYEQYFGPGTRLTVT.

The chain combines TRBV19 with TRBJ2-1, with D possibly matching TRBD2 (5 bases). V dropped 7 bases and J dropped 3 bases, with 19 bases sitting between them. From germline, CDR1 is LNHDA and CDR2 SQIVND (reference sequence). CDR3 size: 16 residues. The CDR3 loop is CASTLGFPSYYNEQFF. In nucleotides, the CDR3 is TGTGCCAGTACCCTGGGATTCCCTAGCTACTACAATGAGCAGTTCTTC.

J is TRBJ2-1 and V is TRBV11-2, with TRBD2 identical over 10 bases. The CDR3 contains 15 residues. Germline V gene sequence: CDR1 SGHAT, CDR2 FQNNGV. The junction had 5 bases not matched to a gene; V was cut back by 0 bases and J by 9 bases. The chain's CDR3 is CASSLEAGGAFEQFF. The CDR3 coding sequence is TGTGCCAGCAGCTTAGAAGCGGGGGGGGCATTTGAGCAGTTCTTC.

The chain has TRBV7-2 and TRBJ2-5; D is possibly TRBD1 (6 bases). The CDR3 runs to 14 residues. The V and J ends lost 5 bases and 5 bases respectively, with 15 bases between them. Germline CDR1 and CDR2: SGHTA and FQGNSA. Here the CDR3 DNA reads TGTGCCAGCAGCCGCCAGGGGTTTAGGGAGACCCAGTACTTC. Its protein product is CASSRQGFRETQYF. Based on the CDR3 plus reference TRBV7-2 and TRBJ2-5, the full variable domain is GAGVSQSPSNKVTEKGKDVELRCDPISGHTALYWYRQSLGQGLEFLIYFQGNSAPDKSGLPSDRFSAERTGGSVSTLTIQRTQQEDSAVYLCASSRQGFRETQYFGPGTRLLVL.

J is TRBJ1-3 and V is TRBV6-1; TRBD1 is a possible D gene (5 bases). This CDR3 is built from 16 residues. In germline, CDR1 is MNHNS, CDR2 SASEGT. Trimming removed 3 bases at V and 7 bases at J, with 19 bases between. This CDR3 is CASSESHRSVGNTIYF. The CDR3 region has the DNA TGTGCCAGCAGTGAGAGTCACAGGAGTGTTGGGAACACCATATATTTT.

The chain uses TRBV7-8 and TRBJ2-7, with TRBD2 identical over 8 bases. CDR1 is SGHVS, CDR2 FQNEAQ, per germline. This CDR3 has 15 residues. Trimming took 5 bases from V and 3 from J; bases not matched to a gene: 9. In DNA form, the CDR3 reads TGTGCCAGCAGCAATAGCGGGGCCGGCCTCTACGAGCAGTACTTC. This translates into CASSNSGAGLYEQYF.

The chain is built from TRBV5-1 and TRBJ2-1; 8 bases match TRBD2. The CDR3 has 14 amino acids. Germline V gene data show CDR1 as SGHRS and CDR2 as YFSETQ. The ends lost 7 bases at V and 0 bases at J; junction bases unmatched: 3. CDR3 in amino acids: CASGGGISYNEQFF. The CDR3 DNA reads as TGCGCCAGCGGCGGGGGGATCTCCTACAATGAGCAGTTCTTC.

The rearrangement uses TRBV13 and TRBJ2-1; 7 nucleotides line up with TRBD2. There are 20 residues in the CDR3. Germline V gives CDR1 PRHDT, CDR2 FYEKMQ (reference sequence). After removal of 1 base from V and 5 bases from J, the junction contained 20 bases not matched to a gene. CDR3 sequence reads: CASSLVNPGLTVWFHNEQFF. CDR3 bases: TGTGCCAGCAGCTTAGTAAACCCGGGACTAACGGTTTGGTTCCACAATGAGCAGTTCTTC.

This chain uses TRBV4-2 with TRBJ2-1; 15 bases are shared with TRBD2. The germline V gene encodes CDR1 LGHNA and CDR2 YNFKEQ. This CDR3 has 18 residues. With 1 base clipped from V and 3 bases from J, the junction kept 4 bases outside the gene matches. Here the CDR3 reads CASSQGTSGGAVYNEQFF. The CDR3 DNA reads TGTGCCAGCAGCCAAGGGACTAGCGGGGGGGCCGTCTACAATGAGCAGTTCTTC.

This clone has more than one count but fewer than ten. The chain uses TRBV6-5 and TRBJ2-7; the match to TRBD1 covers 7 bases. There are 13 residues in the CDR3. The germline CDR1 and CDR2 sequences are MNHEY and SVGAGI. Unmatched junction bases numbered 6, after V lost 5 bases and J lost 5 bases. The CDR3 DNA follows: TGTGCCAGCAGTGTTCCGACAGGGAACGAGCAGTACTTC. Protein: CASSVPTGNEQYF.

The chain employs TRBV18 and TRBJ1-1, with D unclear. Trimming took 4 bases from V and 1 from J, leaving 7 bases between them. Germline CDR1 KGHSH, CDR2 LQKENI. The CDR3 is made up of 13 amino acids. The CDR3 here is CASSQAWNTEAFF. The CDR3, as DNA: TGTGCCAGCTCACAAGCCTGGAACACTGAAGCTTTCTTT.

Only one count was recorded for this clone. This chain links TRBV30 with TRBJ1-5; D may be TRBD1 (5 bases). V lost 5 bases and J lost 7, with 12 bases in between. CDR1 is GTSNPN and CDR2 is SVGIG in the germline V gene (reference sequence). CDR3 length: 12 amino acids. The CDR3 nucleotides are TGTGCCTGGTCCGCAGGGCTCCAGCCCCAGCATTTT. Protein product: CAWSAGLQPQHF.